These 7 T cell receptor beta chains originate from one sample sequenced in a study of blood T cells in healthy people across ages (dated by TCRdb to the mid-2010s). The protocol used for the library was 5' RACE. The instrument was an Illumina HiSeq 2500. A second PCR of roughly 7 to 11 cycles was performed with a sample-barcoded 5' primer and a J-beta primer mix. The public reads were run again by TCRdb, first through fastp at Q25 and then through MiXCR, and only productive beta chains were kept. Every CDR3 protein is listed once, alongside the most common genes and DNA of its rows. This sample comprises 790,000 or so distinct CDR3 sequences, about 47% of them detected only once. Of the sample, roughly 18% is held by the ten largest clones. Sequenced input: blood. The source of these receptors is a man older than 75 in good health.

The chain carries TRBV20-1 and TRBJ2-7; D unclear. Looked up from germline, CDR1 is DFQATT and CDR2 is SNEGSKA (reference sequence). The CDR3 is made up of 13 amino acids. V dropped 4 bases and J dropped 0 bases, with 10 bases sitting between them. The CDR3 spells CSATTEVSYEQYF. For the CDR3, the DNA is TGCAGTGCTACCACAGAAGTCTCCTACGAGCAGTACTTC.

A few counts support this clonotype. This chain connects TRBV9 to TRBJ2-3; D ambiguous. Germline assignment: CDR1 SGDLS and CDR2 YYNGEE. The CDR3 sequence is 14 residues long. Trimming pared 4 bases from V and 0 bases from J, leaving 9 bases between. CDR3 loop: CASSPRFSTDTQYF. As DNA, the CDR3 is TGTGCCAGCAGCCCGAGGTTCAGCACAGATACGCAGTATTTT.

CDR3 sequence reads: CASSNSLAGGVEQYF. In DNA form, the CDR3 reads TGTGCCAGCAGTAATTCACTAGCGGGAGGCGTCGAGCAGTACTTC. The chain is built from TRBV28 and TRBJ2-7; 12 bases match TRBD2. Trimming removed 5 bases from V and 6 bases from J; junction bases left unmatched: 8. Germline CDR1 MDHEN, CDR2 SYDVKM. The CDR3 has 15 amino acids.

This clonotype appeared many times. The J gene is TRBJ2-5, the V gene TRBV7-9, with 11 bases fitting TRBD1. Per the germline V gene, CDR1 is SEHNR and CDR2 is FQNEAQ (reference sequence). The ends lost 0 bases at V and 4 bases at J; junction bases unmatched: 4. The CDR3 has 16 amino acids. DNA for the CDR3: TGTGCCAGCAGCTTAGCGGACAGGGGGCTGCGAGAGACCCAGTACTTC. It codes for CASSLADRGLRETQYF.

The V and J genes are TRBV27 and TRBJ2-3; 8 nucleotides align to TRBD2. There are 16 residues in the CDR3. Germline CDR1 and CDR2: MNHEY and SMNVEV (reference sequence). V trimming: 2 bases; J trimming: 5 bases; junction bases outside the gene matches: 9. Here the CDR3 reads CASSLVTSGGGDTQYF. The CDR3 nucleotides read TGTGCCAGCAGTTTAGTAACTAGCGGTGGGGGAGATACGCAGTATTTT.

The CDR3 bases are TGTGCCACCAGTGGATCAGGAAATATAGCCAAAAACATTCAGTACTTC. Amino acids: CATSGSGNIAKNIQYF. This sequence joins TRBV24-1 and TRBJ2-4; D unclear. V lost 5 bases and J 0 bases, leaving 13 bases between the germline ends. The CDR3 contains 16 residues. Per the germline V gene, CDR1 is KGHDR and CDR2 is SFDVKD.

The chain employs TRBV20-1 and TRBJ1-2, with D possibly TRBD1 on 5 matching bases. CDR3 length equals 14 residues. Trimming removed 5 bases at V and 2 bases at J, with 15 bases between. In germline, CDR1 is DFQATT, CDR2 SNEGSKA (reference sequence). CDR3 nucleotide sequence: TGCAGTGCTGGGTGGGGCAGGGAAAACTATGGCTACACCTTC. It codes for CSAGWGRENYGYTF.